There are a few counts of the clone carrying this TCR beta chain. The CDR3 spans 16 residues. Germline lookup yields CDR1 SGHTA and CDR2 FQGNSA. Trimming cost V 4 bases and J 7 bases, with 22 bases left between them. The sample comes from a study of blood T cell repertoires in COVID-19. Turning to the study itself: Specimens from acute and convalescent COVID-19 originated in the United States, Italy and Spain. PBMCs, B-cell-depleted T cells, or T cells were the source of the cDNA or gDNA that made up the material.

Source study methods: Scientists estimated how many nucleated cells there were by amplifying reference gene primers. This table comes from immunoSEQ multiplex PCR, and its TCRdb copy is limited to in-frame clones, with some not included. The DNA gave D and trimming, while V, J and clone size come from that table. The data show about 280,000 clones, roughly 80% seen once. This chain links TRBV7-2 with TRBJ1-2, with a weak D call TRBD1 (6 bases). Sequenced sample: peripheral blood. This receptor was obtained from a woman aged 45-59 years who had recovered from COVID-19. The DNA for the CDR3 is TGTGCCAGCAGCTCCTACCTACAGGGTGAGGGGTCTGGCTACACCTTC. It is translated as CASSSYLQGEGSGYTF.